The clone carrying this TCR beta chain was seen just once. Here immunoSEQ multiplex PCR was the method, and the copy in TCRdb shows in-frame clones only, minus some. The table has approximately 130,000 clones, about 70% seen once. The data belong to a study of blood T cell repertoires in COVID-19. Study-level information: T cells, B-cell-depleted T cells, or PBMCs supplied cDNA or gDNA.

Trimming removed 6 bases at V and 11 bases at J, with 14 bases between. The CDR3 runs 12 residues. CDR1 and CDR2 from the germline V gene are MNHNY and SVGAGI (reference sequence). The chain combines TRBV6-6 with TRBJ1-3; no clear D. This TCR derives from a woman in her 70s with acute or convalescent COVID-19. The material sequenced was peripheral blood. In nucleotides, the CDR3 is TGTGCCAGCAGCCTCGTTACGGGAGCCATATATTTT. This gives the protein CASSLVTGAIYF.